The clone carrying this T cell receptor beta chain was seen repeatedly, ten times or more. The antigen is unknown. The data belong to a study of spatial heterogeneity in lung cancer. Turning to the study itself: Matched bulk RNA-seq provided a T cell module score, and TCR transcript counts in tumor regions correlated strongly with it. Study observations and caveats: One measure, the expanded intratumoral alpha and beta TCR count, tracked tumor mutation counts. Approximate estimated coverage of tumor T cells amounted to about 7% for alpha and roughly 14% for beta chains.

TCRdb used MiXCR to reprocess the 5' RACE reads, holding one entry per CDR3 protein. This table holds some 11,000 distinct CDR3 sequences, 5% to 5.5% found once. The sample's time point: sample taken at primary tumor resection. A total of more than 65 untreated early-stage non-small cell lung cancer patients served as donors. V shed 6 bases and J shed 8 bases, with 10 bases lying between them. Germline CDR1 is LGHDT and CDR2 is YNNKEL (reference sequence). The CDR3 has 12 amino acids. The rearrangement uses TRBV3-1 and TRBJ1-4, with TRBD1 as a possible D gene (6 bases). The sequences come from lung tumor tissue, collected at surgery. The sequence derives from a male donor with early-stage non-small cell lung cancer. As DNA, the CDR3 is TGTGCCAGCAGTAGGGGGGAGGAAAAACTGTTTTTT. As protein: CASSRGEEKLFF. Looking up the rest from reference TRBV3-1 and TRBJ1-4 gives the full variable domain: DTAVSQTPKYLVTQMGNDKSIKCEQNLGHDTMYWYKQDSKKFLKIMFSYNNKELIINETVPNRFSPKSPDKAHLNLHINSLELGDSAVYFCASSRGEEKLFFGSGTQLSVL.